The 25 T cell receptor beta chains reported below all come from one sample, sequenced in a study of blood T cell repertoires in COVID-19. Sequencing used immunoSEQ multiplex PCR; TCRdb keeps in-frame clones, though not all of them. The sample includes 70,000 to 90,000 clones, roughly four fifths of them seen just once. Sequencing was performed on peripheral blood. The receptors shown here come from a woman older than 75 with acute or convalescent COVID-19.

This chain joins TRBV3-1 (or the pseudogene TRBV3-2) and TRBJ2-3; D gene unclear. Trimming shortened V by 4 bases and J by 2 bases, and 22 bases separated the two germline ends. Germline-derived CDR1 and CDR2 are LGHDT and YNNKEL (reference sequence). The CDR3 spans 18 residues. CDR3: CASSPVADITVLTDTQYF. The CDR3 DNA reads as TGTGCCAGCAGCCCCGTCGCCGACATAACTGTACTCACAGATACGCAGTATTTT.

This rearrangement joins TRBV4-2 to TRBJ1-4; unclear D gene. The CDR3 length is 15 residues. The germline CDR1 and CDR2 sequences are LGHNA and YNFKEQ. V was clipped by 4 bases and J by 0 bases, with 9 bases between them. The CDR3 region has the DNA TGTGCCAGCAGCCTTAACACCGCAACTAATGAAAAACTGTTTTTT. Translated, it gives CASSLNTATNEKLFF.

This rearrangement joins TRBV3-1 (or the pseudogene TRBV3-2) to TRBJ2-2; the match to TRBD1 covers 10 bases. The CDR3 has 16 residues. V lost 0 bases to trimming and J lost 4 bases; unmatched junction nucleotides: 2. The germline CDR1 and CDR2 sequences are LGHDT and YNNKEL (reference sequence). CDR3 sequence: CASSQERTGGTGELFF. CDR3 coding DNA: TGTGCCAGCAGCCAAGAGCGGACAGGGGGCACCGGGGAGCTGTTTTTT.

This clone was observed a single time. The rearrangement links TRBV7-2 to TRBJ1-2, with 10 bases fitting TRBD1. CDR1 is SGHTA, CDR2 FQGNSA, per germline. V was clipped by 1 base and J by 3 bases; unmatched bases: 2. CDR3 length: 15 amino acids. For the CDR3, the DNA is TGTGCCAGCAGCTTAGGACAGGGGGCCTACTATGGCTACACCTTC. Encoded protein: CASSLGQGAYYGYTF.

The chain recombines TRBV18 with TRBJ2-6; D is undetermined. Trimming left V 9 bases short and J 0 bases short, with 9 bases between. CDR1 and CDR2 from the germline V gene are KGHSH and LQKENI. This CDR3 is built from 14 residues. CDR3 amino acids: CASAASSGANVLTF. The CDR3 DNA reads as TGTGCCAGTGCCGCCAGCTCTGGGGCCAACGTCCTGACTTTC.

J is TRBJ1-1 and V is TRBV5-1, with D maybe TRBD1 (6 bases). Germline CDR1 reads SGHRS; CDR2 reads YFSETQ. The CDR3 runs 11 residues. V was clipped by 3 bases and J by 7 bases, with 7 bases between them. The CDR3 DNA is TGCGCCAGCAGCTCGGACAGTGAAGCTTTCTTT. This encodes CASSSDSEAFF.

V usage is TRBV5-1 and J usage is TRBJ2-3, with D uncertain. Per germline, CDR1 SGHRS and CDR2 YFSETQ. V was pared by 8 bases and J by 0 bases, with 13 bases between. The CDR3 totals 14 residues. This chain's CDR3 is CASLPEPSTDTQYF. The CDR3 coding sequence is TGCGCCAGTTTACCGGAGCCTAGCACAGATACGCAGTATTTT.

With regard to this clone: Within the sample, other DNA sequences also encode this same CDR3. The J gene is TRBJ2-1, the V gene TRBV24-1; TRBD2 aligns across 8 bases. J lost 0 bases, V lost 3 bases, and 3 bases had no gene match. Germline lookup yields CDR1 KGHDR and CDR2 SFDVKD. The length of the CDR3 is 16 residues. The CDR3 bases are TGTGCCACCAGTGATCCAAGCGGGAGCTCCTACAATGAGCAGTTCTTC. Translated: CATSDPSGSSYNEQFF.

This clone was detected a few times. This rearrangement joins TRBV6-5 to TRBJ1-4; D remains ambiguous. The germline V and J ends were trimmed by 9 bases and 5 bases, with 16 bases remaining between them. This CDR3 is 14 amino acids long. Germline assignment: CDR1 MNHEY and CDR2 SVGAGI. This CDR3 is CASGNDGRNEKLFF. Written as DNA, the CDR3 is TGTGCCAGTGGAAATGATGGGCGAAATGAAAAACTGTTTTTT.

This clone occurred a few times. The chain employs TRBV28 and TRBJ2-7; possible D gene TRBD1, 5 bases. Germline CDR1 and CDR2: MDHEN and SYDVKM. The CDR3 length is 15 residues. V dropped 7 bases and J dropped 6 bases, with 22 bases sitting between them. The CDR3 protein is CASTPVGQGKGEQYF. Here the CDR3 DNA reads TGTGCCAGCACCCCGGTCGGGCAGGGAAAGGGCGAGCAGTACTTC. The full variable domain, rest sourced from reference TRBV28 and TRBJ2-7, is DVKVTQSSRYLVKRTGEKVFLECVQDMDHENMFWYRQDPGLGLRLIYFSYDVKMKEKGDIPEGYSVSREKKERFSLILESASTNQTSMYLCASTPVGQGKGEQYFGPGTRLTVT.

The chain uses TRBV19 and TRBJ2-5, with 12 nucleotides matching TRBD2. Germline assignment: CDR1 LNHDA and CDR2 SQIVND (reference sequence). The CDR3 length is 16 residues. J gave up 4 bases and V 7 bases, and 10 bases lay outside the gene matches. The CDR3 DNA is TGTGCCAGTACCGACGACCTACTAGCGGGGGGAGAGACCCAGTACTTC. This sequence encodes CASTDDLLAGGETQYF.

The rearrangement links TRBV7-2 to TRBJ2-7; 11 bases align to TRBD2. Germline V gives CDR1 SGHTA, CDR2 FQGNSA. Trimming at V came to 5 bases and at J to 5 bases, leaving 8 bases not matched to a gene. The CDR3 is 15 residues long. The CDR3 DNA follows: TGTGCCAGCAGCGCACCAACTAGCGGGAGTAACGAGCAGTACTTC. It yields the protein CASSAPTSGSNEQYF.

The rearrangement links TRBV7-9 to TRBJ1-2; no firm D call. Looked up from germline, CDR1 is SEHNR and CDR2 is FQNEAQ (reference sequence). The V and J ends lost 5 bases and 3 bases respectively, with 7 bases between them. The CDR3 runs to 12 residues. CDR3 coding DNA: TGTGCCAGCAGCCCCCGGGACTATGGCTACACCTTC. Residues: CASSPRDYGYTF.

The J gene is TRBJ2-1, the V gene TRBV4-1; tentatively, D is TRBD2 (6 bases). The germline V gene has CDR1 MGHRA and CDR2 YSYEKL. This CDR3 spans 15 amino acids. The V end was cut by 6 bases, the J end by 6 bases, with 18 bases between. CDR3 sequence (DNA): TGCGCCAGCAGTCCCGCTGGAGGGCTGGGCAATGAGCAGTTCTTC. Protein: CASSPAGGLGNEQFF.

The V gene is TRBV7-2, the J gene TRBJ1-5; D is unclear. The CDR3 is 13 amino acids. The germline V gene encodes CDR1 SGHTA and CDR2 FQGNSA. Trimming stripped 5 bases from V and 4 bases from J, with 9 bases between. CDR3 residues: CASSLQSNQPQHF. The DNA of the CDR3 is TGTGCCAGCAGCCTCCAGTCAAATCAGCCCCAGCATTTT. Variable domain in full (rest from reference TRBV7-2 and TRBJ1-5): GAGVSQSPSNKVTEKGKDVELRCDPISGHTALYWYRQSLGQGLEFLIYFQGNSAPDKSGLPSDRFSAERTGGSVSTLTIQRTQQEDSAVYLCASSLQSNQPQHFGDGTRLSIL.

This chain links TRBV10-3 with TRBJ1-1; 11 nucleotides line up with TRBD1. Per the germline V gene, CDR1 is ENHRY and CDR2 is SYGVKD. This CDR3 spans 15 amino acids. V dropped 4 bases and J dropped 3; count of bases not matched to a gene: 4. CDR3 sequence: CAISGDRGFDTEAFF. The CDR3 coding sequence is TGTGCCATCAGTGGGGACAGGGGGTTCGACACTGAAGCTTTCTTT.

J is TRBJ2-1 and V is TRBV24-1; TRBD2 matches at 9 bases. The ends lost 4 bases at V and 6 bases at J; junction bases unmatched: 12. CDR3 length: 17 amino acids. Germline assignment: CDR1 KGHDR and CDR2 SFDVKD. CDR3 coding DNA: TGTGCCACCAGTGACCCCACGGCGGGAGGGGGTCGCAATGAGCAGTTCTTC. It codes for CATSDPTAGGGRNEQFF.

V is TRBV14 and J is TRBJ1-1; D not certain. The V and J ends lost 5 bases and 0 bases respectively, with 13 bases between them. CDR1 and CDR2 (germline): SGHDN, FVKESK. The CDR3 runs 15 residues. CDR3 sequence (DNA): TGTGCCAGCAGCGAAAGCCCCACAGTGAACACTGAAGCTTTCTTT. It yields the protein CASSESPTVNTEAFF.

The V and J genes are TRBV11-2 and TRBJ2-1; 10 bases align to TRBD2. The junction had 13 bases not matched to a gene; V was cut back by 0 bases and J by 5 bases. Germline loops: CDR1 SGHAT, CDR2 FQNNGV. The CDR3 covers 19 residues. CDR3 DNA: TGTGCCAGCAGCTTAGATCGGGAAACCCAGGGACTAGCGAACAATGAGCAGTTCTTC. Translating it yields CASSLDRETQGLANNEQFF.

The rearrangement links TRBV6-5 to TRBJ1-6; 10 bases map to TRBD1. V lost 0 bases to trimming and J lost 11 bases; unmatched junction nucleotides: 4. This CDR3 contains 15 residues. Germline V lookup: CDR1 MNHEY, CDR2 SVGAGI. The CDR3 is CASSYSDRGLTPLHF. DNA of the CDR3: TGTGCCAGCAGTTACTCCGACAGGGGGCTTACACCCCTCCACTTT.

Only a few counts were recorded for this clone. In nucleotides, the CDR3 is TGTGCCAGCAGTGACGGAGGTCCGTATGAGCAGTTCTTC. Translation: CASSDGGPYEQFF. V gene TRBV6-1 combines with J gene TRBJ2-1; D may be TRBD2 (5 bases). CDR3 length equals 13 residues. Per the germline V gene, CDR1 is MNHNS and CDR2 is SASEGT. Trimming left V 3 bases short and J 8 bases short, with 11 bases between.

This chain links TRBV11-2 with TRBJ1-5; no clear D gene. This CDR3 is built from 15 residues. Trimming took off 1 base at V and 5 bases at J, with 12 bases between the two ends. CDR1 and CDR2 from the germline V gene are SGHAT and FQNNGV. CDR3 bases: TGTGCCAGCAGCTTAGGAGCCAGGTATGATCAGCCCCAGCATTTT. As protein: CASSLGARYDQPQHF.

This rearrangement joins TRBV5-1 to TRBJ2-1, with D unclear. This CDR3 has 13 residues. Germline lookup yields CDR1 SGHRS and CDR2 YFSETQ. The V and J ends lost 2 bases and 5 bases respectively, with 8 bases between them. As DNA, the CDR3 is TGCGCCAGCAGCTTCCCACAAGACAATGAGCAGTTCTTC. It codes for CASSFPQDNEQFF.

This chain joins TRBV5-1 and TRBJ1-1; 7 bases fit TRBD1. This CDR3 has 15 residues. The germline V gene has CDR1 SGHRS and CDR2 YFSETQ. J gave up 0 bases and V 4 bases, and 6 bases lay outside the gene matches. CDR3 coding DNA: TGCGCCAGCAGCAGGACAGGATCATTGAACACTGAAGCTTTCTTT. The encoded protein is CASSRTGSLNTEAFF.

As DNA, the CDR3 is TGTGCCAGTAACCGGGACAGCGGAGCTAACTATGGCTACACCTTC. This translates into CASNRDSGANYGYTF. The genes are TRBV19 and TRBJ1-2; 7 nucleotides align to TRBD1. From germline, CDR1 is LNHDA and CDR2 SQIVND (reference sequence). The CDR3 contains 15 residues. The V and J ends lost 7 bases and 0 bases, in that order; junction bases with no gene match: 8.